This T cell receptor (beta chain) is from a study of human T cells and chemical hapten exposure (dated by TCRdb to the early 2020s). In the study overall: For sensitization, 2% DPC in acetone was applied to a roughly 2 cm by roughly 2 cm area of upper inner arm skin. Throughout the roughly 25-week study period, patients were also given weekly therapeutic DPC doses on the scalp. Patch tests used Finn chambers with 0.01% DPC on the upper back, scored after 6 days by International Contact Dermatitis Research Group standards. Most of the patients in the cohort were female, and the cohort covered alopecia areata with under or over 50% scalp involvement, alopecia totalis and alopecia universalis. Libraries were combined into a pool for sequencing, and differences in TCR yield between samples came mainly from small differences in library volumes within the pool. This study followed changes in the peripheral blood TCR repertoire in vivo during primary and secondary sensitization of alopecia patients to the hapten diphenylcyclopropenone (DPC). Patient blood was sampled pre-sensitization (week 0) and at 2, 6 and about 24 weeks after DPC sensitization. Twenty-nine alopecia patients gave blood for TCR sequencing at one to four time points (pre-sensitization, 2, 6 and 24 weeks).

On the study overall, not on this receptor specifically: Because all patients had alopecia, a presumed autoimmune disease, the immune response of the patients might differ from that of healthy individuals. Significantly more large CDR3 similarity clusters were formed by expanded TCRs than by pre-sensitization or healthy control sets, consistent with antigen-driven responses. After repeated subsampling, the strength of the expansion versus patch-test correlation and the threshold at which it became significant changed. The number of PT1 expanded TCRs positively correlated with patch test score, significant at thresholds 8, 16 and 32 but not 4. No change with DPC sensitization was found in the number of TCRs above 1 in 1000 frequency, and no evidence of global repertoire structure alterations was found.

Library prep was done by RACE. For sequencing, a NextSeq 500 was employed. During library preparation, unique molecular identifiers were attached to individual cDNA molecules so that TCRs could be counted in a quantitative, reproducible way. Both TCR alpha and TCR beta chains were sequenced from each blood RNA sample. On the authors' methods: The median number of TCRs per sample was roughly 98,000, ranging from roughly 23,224 to 690,600. The Decombinator software suite was used to annotate V, J and CDR3 in the TCR reads. To make PS versus PT1 abundance plots, every sample was subsampled to the same number of TCRs (28,000). TCRs were defined as expanded if absent before sensitization and observed at least eight times at the 2-week time point. TCRdb reanalyzed the raw reads on its own, using fastp at Q25 for trimming and MiXCR for clone calling, and kept in-frame beta chains. One record per CDR3 amino acid sequence lists the most common genes and DNA. The V and J calls follow TCRdb's processing rather than the paper's. The sample has fewer than 400,000 distinct CDR3 sequences on record, about 7% of them singletons. The ten largest account for approximately 8.9% of the sample.

As concerns this clonotype: Its antigen target is currently unknown. No qualities accompany the bases; no much larger clone lies one base away.

The label giving this sample's time point can be read as: patch test 1, 2 weeks after DPC sensitization. The treatment or condition label of this sample denotes: therapeutic diphenylcyclopropenone sensitization with weekly scalp DPC. At every patch-test visit, the blood draw took place before the patch test was put on. Patients were eligible if aged 18 to 70, diagnosed with alopecia and judged suitable for DPC therapy, and pregnant patients were excluded. Total RNA was extracted from unfractionated whole blood that had been collected in Tempus Blood RNA tubes. V and J lose 2 bases and 6 bases, and a span of 13 bases separates them. The cysteine opens and the phenylalanine closes a CDR3 of 14 amino acids. Just the 42-base CDR3 DNA is kept, in frame starting at base 1. The germline V gene specifies MNHEY as CDR1 and SVGEGT as CDR2.

The rearrangement joined TRBV6-2 or TRBV6-3 to TRBJ1-1, and TRBD1 may be the D gene, going by 5 matching bases. This specimen consisted of whole blood, obtained in connection with sensitization to the hapten diphenylcyclopropenone (DPC). The sequence was obtained from a woman aged 18-35 years with alopecia areata. Some clones in this sample may be carry-over from other donors' samples. The sequenced DNA is TGTGCCAGCAGTTACCCGTTTCCGGGGGCTGAAGCTTTCTTT. It encodes CASSYPFPGAEAFF.